This passage covers 24 T cell receptor beta chains from one sample sequenced in a study of blood T cell repertoires in COVID-19. Data came from immunoSEQ multiplex PCR; TCRdb stores just in-frame clones and leaves some out. The data show roughly 38,000 clones, around 80% seen once. Sample: peripheral blood. These receptors were taken from a man in his sixties with COVID-19, enrolled during active disease.

This clone was picked up a small number of times. The CDR3 sequence is CASSRGQGFPEAFF. The CDR3 DNA reads as TGTGCCAGCAGCCGGGGACAGGGGTTCCCTGAAGCTTTCTTT. This chain links TRBV5-4 with TRBJ1-1; TRBD1 agrees at 10 bases. Germline V gene lookup returns CDR1 SGHNT and CDR2 YYREEE (reference sequence). The length of the CDR3 is 14 residues. Unmatched junction bases numbered 6, after V lost 4 bases and J lost 6 bases.

V gene TRBV18 combines with J gene TRBJ2-7; 7 bases are a match to TRBD1. Germline trimming cut 3 bases from V and 0 bases from J; bases unmatched to any gene: 5. Germline loops: CDR1 KGHSH, CDR2 LQKENI. The CDR3 is 15 amino acids. CDR3 nucleotides: TGTGCCAGCTCACCTGGACAGGAAAGCTCCTACGAGCAGTACTTC. It codes for CASSPGQESSYEQYF. Full variable domain (remainder filled in from reference TRBV18 and TRBJ2-7): NAGVMQNPRHLVRRRGQEARLRCSPMKGHSHVYWYRQLPEEGLKFMVYLQKENIIDESGMPKERFSAEFPKEGPSILRIQQVVRGDSAAYFCASSPGQESSYEQYFGPGTRLTVT.

The chain combines TRBV11-2 with TRBJ2-4; D possibly corresponds to TRBD2 (6 bases). CDR1 SGHAT and CDR2 FQNNGV come from the germline V gene. Trimming cost V 7 bases and J 0 bases, with 16 bases left between them. This CDR3 comprises 16 residues. CDR3 sequence: CASTLTSWLAKNIQYF. The CDR3 bases are TGTGCCAGCACCCTAACTAGCTGGCTAGCCAAAAACATTCAGTACTTC.

V is TRBV27 and J is TRBJ1-3, with TRBD1 as a possible D gene (6 bases). Per the germline V gene, CDR1 is MNHEY and CDR2 is SMNVEV (reference sequence). The germline V and J ends were trimmed by 2 bases and 4 bases, with 12 bases remaining between them. CDR3 length: 15 amino acids. CDR3 loop: CASSLAAGVGNTIYF. The CDR3 DNA is TGTGCCAGCAGTTTAGCGGCAGGGGTCGGAAACACCATATATTTT.

The chain links TRBV12-3 or TRBV12-4 to TRBJ1-6; D call uncertain. Deletions cut 6 bases from V and 10 bases from J, with 10 bases between. The CDR3 totals 12 residues. The CDR3 spells CASRGLSSPLHF. CDR3 nucleotide sequence: TGTGCCAGCAGAGGACTGTCCTCACCCCTCCACTTT.

This clone was counted only a few times. The gene calls are TRBV7-2 and TRBJ2-7; 12 bases are a match to TRBD2. The ends lost 3 bases at V and 7 bases at J; junction bases unmatched: 7. Germline V CDR1 and CDR2: SGHTA, FQGNSA. This CDR3 has 15 residues. DNA of the CDR3: TGTGCCAGCAGCTTGGTGGCTAGCGGGAGGGGAGAGCAGTACTTC. Translated: CASSLVASGRGEQYF. The whole variable domain, filled in from reference TRBV7-2 and TRBJ2-7, reads GAGVSQSPSNKVTEKGKDVELRCDPISGHTALYWYRQSLGQGLEFLIYFQGNSAPDKSGLPSDRFSAERTGGSVSTLTIQRTQQEDSAVYLCASSLVASGRGEQYFGPGTRLTVT.

The chain combines TRBV29-1 with TRBJ2-5; D perhaps matches TRBD2 (6 bases). Germline V gives CDR1 SQVTM, CDR2 ANQGSEA. V was trimmed by 5 bases and J by 5 bases, leaving 18 bases between them. The CDR3 is 14 amino acids. CDR3 nucleotide sequence: TGCAGCGTTCTGGCCGGGACTCTCAGGGAGACCCAGTACTTC. Amino acid sequence: CSVLAGTLRETQYF.

The V call is TRBV4-1, the J call TRBJ1-2; D gene unclear. The V end was cut by 0 bases, the J end by 2 bases, with 13 bases between. The CDR3 loop spans 16 amino acids. Germline CDR1 reads MGHRA; CDR2 reads YSYEKL. CDR3 sequence: CASSQDATPRNYGYTF. The CDR3 nucleotides are TGCGCCAGCAGCCAAGATGCCACCCCGCGCAACTATGGCTACACCTTC.

The chain couples TRBV5-1 to TRBJ2-1, with 8 nucleotides matching TRBD1. Germline-derived CDR1 and CDR2 are SGHRS and YFSETQ. CDR3 length: 15 amino acids. V trimming: 4 bases; J trimming: 5 bases; junction bases outside the gene matches: 8. CDR3 coding DNA: TGCGCCAGCAGCCAAGGGACAGGCGACAACAATGAGCAGTTCTTC. Amino acid sequence: CASSQGTGDNNEQFF. The full variable domain, completed using reference TRBV5-1 and TRBJ2-1, is KAGVTQTPRYLIKTRGQQVTLSCSPISGHRSVSWYQQTPGQGLQFLFEYFSETQRNKGNFPGRFSGRQFSNSRSEMNVSTLELGDSALYLCASSQGTGDNNEQFFGPGTRLTVL.

The rearrangement links TRBV19 to TRBJ2-7; 9 bases line up with TRBD2. V lost 4 bases, J lost 6 bases, and 16 bases stayed unmatched. Germline assignment: CDR1 LNHDA and CDR2 SQIVND (reference sequence). CDR3 length: 17 amino acids. CDR3 amino acids: CASSNSGSGAVRSEQYF. The CDR3 nucleotides read TGTGCCAGTAGTAATAGCGGGAGTGGCGCCGTTAGATCCGAGCAGTACTTC.

This clone was found a few times. The chain employs TRBV27 and TRBJ1-1, with a weak D call TRBD1 (6 bases). The germline V and J ends were trimmed by 2 bases and 6 bases, with 13 bases remaining between them. The CDR3 spans 14 residues. The germline gives CDR1 MNHEY, CDR2 SMNVEV (reference sequence). The CDR3 sequence: CASSLRGGVSEAFF. CDR3 bases: TGTGCCAGCAGTTTAAGGGGGGGAGTATCTGAAGCTTTCTTT.

The chain combines TRBV28 with TRBJ1-5; 7 bases are shared with TRBD1. The J segment lost 4 bases and the V segment lost 6 bases, leaving 15 bases of the junction unmatched. Germline V gives CDR1 MDHEN, CDR2 SYDVKM. There are 17 residues in the CDR3. The CDR3: CASSQTDDGQANQPQHF. The CDR3, as DNA: TGTGCCAGCAGCCAAACAGACGACGGACAGGCAAATCAGCCCCAGCATTTT.

The CDR3 protein is CASSSGQGSYNEQFF. For the CDR3, the DNA is TGCGCCAGCAGCTCTGGACAGGGGTCCTACAATGAGCAGTTCTTC. The chain uses TRBV5-1 and TRBJ2-1, with 9 bases that match TRBD1. The CDR3 totals 15 residues. The J segment lost 1 base and the V segment lost 3 bases, leaving 2 bases of the junction unmatched. CDR1 is SGHRS and CDR2 is YFSETQ in the germline V gene. Full variable domain (remainder filled in from reference TRBV5-1 and TRBJ2-1): KAGVTQTPRYLIKTRGQQVTLSCSPISGHRSVSWYQQTPGQGLQFLFEYFSETQRNKGNFPGRFSGRQFSNSRSEMNVSTLELGDSALYLCASSSGQGSYNEQFFGPGTRLTVL.

The J gene is TRBJ1-2, the V gene TRBV4-2, with D possibly TRBD1 on 6 matching bases. The V end lost 7 bases, the J end lost 2 bases, and 17 bases lay between the germline ends. This CDR3 has 15 amino acids. Germline CDR1 reads LGHNA; CDR2 reads YNFKEQ. CDR3 in amino acids: CASKEGGQTNYGYTF. As DNA, the CDR3 is TGTGCCAGCAAGGAGGGGGGGCAGACAAACTATGGCTACACCTTC.

J is TRBJ2-5 and V is TRBV3-1 (or the pseudogene TRBV3-2); D ambiguous. This CDR3 spans 12 amino acids. Deletions cut 4 bases from V and 5 bases from J, with 8 bases between. Germline V gene sequence: CDR1 LGHDT, CDR2 YNNKEL (reference sequence). DNA for the CDR3: TGTGCCAGCAGCCCCCATCGGGAGACCCAGTACTTC. Protein sequence: CASSPHRETQYF.

This clone was seen a handful of times. The chain recombines TRBV19 with TRBJ1-2; D remains ambiguous. Looked up from germline, CDR1 is LNHDA and CDR2 is SQIVND (reference sequence). The CDR3 has 14 amino acids. Trimming took off 5 bases at V and 5 bases at J, with 15 bases between the two ends. The CDR3 DNA is TGTGCCAGTAGTGCCTCGCTGGGAGCTTATGGCTACACCTTC. It yields the protein CASSASLGAYGYTF.

The chain combines TRBV5-1 with TRBJ2-5; no clear D. CDR3 length: 13 residues. CDR1 is SGHRS, CDR2 YFSETQ, per germline. V dropped 5 bases and J dropped 1 base, with 9 bases sitting between them. CDR3 nucleotides: TGCGCCAGCAGGAGGAACATCCAAGAGACCCAGTACTTC. It specifies CASRRNIQETQYF.

The chain employs TRBV7-9 and TRBJ2-2; 10 bases match TRBD2. The length of the CDR3 is 16 residues. Losses at the gene ends were 3 bases for V and 3 bases for J; bases not matched to a gene: 4. Germline V CDR1 and CDR2: SEHNR, FQNEAQ (reference sequence). As DNA, the CDR3 is TGTGCCAGCAGCTTTGTACTAGCGGGATACACCGGGGAGCTGTTTTTT. Translation gives CASSFVLAGYTGELFF.

The chain recombines TRBV11-2 with TRBJ2-7; possible D gene TRBD2, 5 bases. Germline V gene sequence: CDR1 SGHAT, CDR2 FQNNGV. Trimming left V 2 bases short and J 6 bases short, with 17 bases between. This CDR3 has 15 amino acids. The CDR3 DNA reads as TGTGCCAGCAGCTTAATGCCAACCTCTGGAGGCGAGCAGTACTTC. This gives the protein CASSLMPTSGGEQYF.

This rearrangement joins TRBV4-2 to TRBJ2-5, with 7 positions matching TRBD1. Trimming at V came to 5 bases and at J to 4 bases, leaving 7 bases not matched to a gene. The CDR3 is 14 amino acids. Germline V gene sequence: CDR1 LGHNA, CDR2 YNFKEQ. CDR3 region: CASSEGAWVETQYF. For the CDR3, the DNA is TGTGCCAGCAGCGAGGGGGCGTGGGTAGAGACCCAGTACTTC.

The V and J genes are TRBV10-3 and TRBJ2-2, with a possible D match to TRBD1 (9 bases). From germline, CDR1 is ENHRY and CDR2 SYGVKD. CDR3 length: 17 residues. Trimming removed 10 bases from V and 5 bases from J, with 26 bases in between. The CDR3 DNA sequence: TGTGCCACCCGGGGGGGACAGGGAATAAGTCAGACCGGGGAGCTGTTTTTT. It specifies CATRGGQGISQTGELFF.

The chain recombines TRBV28 with TRBJ1-2; TRBD1 agrees at 8 bases. CDR1 is MDHEN and CDR2 is SYDVKM in the germline V gene. V shed 4 bases, J shed 4 bases, and the junction held 5 bases outside the gene matches. The CDR3 loop spans 14 amino acids. This chain's CDR3 is CASSYGTGGYGYTF. CDR3 bases: TGTGCCAGCAGTTACGGGACAGGCGGCTATGGCTACACCTTC.

This clone is judged medium-sized. V is TRBV6-2 or TRBV6-3 and J is TRBJ1-4; 10 bases map to TRBD1. CDR3 length: 15 amino acids. Germline V gives CDR1 MNHEY, CDR2 SVGEGT. V trimming: 2 bases; J trimming: 8 bases; junction bases outside the gene matches: 5. The CDR3 is CASSYHGTGVEKLFF. The CDR3 nucleotides are TGTGCCAGCAGTTACCACGGGACAGGGGTCGAAAAACTGTTTTTT.

The V gene is TRBV19, the J gene TRBJ1-2, with TRBD1 matching 8 bases. The CDR3 consists of 15 residues. Germline CDR1 reads LNHDA; CDR2 reads SQIVND (reference sequence). The ends lost 5 bases at V and 2 bases at J; junction bases unmatched: 7. This chain's CDR3 is CASSPGQGRNYGYTF. CDR3 nucleotide sequence: TGTGCCAGTAGTCCCGGACAGGGAAGGAACTATGGCTACACCTTC.